This T cell receptor beta chain was recovered during a study of blood T cells in healthy people across ages (dated by TCRdb to about 2015). As for the study more broadly: In model experiments, roughly one uniquely barcoded TCR beta cDNA molecule per two T cells was captured by template switching. For two donors (one aged 18 to 29 and one aged 80 or older), the study analyzed two additional independent replicas of 1 million unique cDNA reads from the same blood draw. The study measured age-related changes in TCR beta repertoire diversity using deep sequencing normalized with unique cDNA molecular identifiers. To avoid experimental bias, donors of different ages were randomly spread across the sequencing lanes. Four age groups were formed from the donors: young (average about 16 years), middle-aged (approximately 39), aged (more than 55) and long-lived (less than 85).

A note on this clonotype: Its antigen specificity is not known. Base qualities are not at hand, and no much larger clone is one base apart.

The donors were roughly 39 Caucasian individuals from Russia, aged roughly 6 to 90 years, who were systemically healthy. Each donor gave around 9 milliliters of peripheral blood, collected into EDTA-treated Vacutainer tubes. PBMCs were isolated by Ficoll-Paque density-gradient centrifugation, with at least 7 million obtained per sample. Total RNA, at least 5 micrograms per sample, was extracted from PBMCs with Trizol reagent. For every donor, an aliquot of PBMCs went through flow cytometry to measure the percentages of naive CD45RAhigh/CD27high T cells. The CDR3 goes from the cysteine to the phenylalanine over 15 residues. Only CDR3 DNA is held: 45 bases, read in frame from base 1. In the germline V gene (reference sequence), CDR1 corresponds to SEHNR and CDR2 to FQNEAQ. The V end loses 5 bases and the J end loses 1 base, and a stretch of 14 bases separates them. General study outcomes and caveats: Bulk unsorted PBMC profiling prevented conclusive comparison of naive and antigen-experienced compartments. Because the CMV infection status of the donors was unknown, age-related changes in expanded clonotypes may potentially have been confounded. Estimates of total diversity based on one million sequenced T cells were considered lower bounds and underestimates. The long-lived group showed more naive CD4+ T cells, fewer expanded clones and increased TCR diversity than the aged group, suggesting age selection. As age increased, observed TCR beta diversity per million T cells dropped in a roughly linear way, and a significant reduction was already evident by age roughly 40. The percentage of naive T cells measured by flow cytometry correlated strongly with observed TCR beta diversity.

The library was produced with 5' RACE. The reads were generated on an Illumina HiSeq 2500. A second roughly 6 to 12 cycle PCR used a sample-barcoded 5' primer and a J-beta primer mix. Each TCR beta cDNA molecule received a unique molecular identifier from a template-switch 5' adaptor carrying 12 random nucleotides. Each sample yielded at least 2.5 million CDR3-containing paired-end reads. All of the RNA was converted into first-strand cDNA using the Mint cDNA synthesis kit, with a TRBC-specific oligonucleotide serving as the primer. After uracil-DNA glycosylase treatment, a first 18-cycle PCR used universal primers M1SS and BC2_uni_R on all cDNA. The paper's data handling went like this. Each sample was normalized by randomly selecting 1 million high-quality reads, each carrying a distinct molecular identifier. Instead of being binned into consensus sequences, reads that shared molecular identifiers were thrown out. MiTCR, set to a Q25 quality threshold and the strictest error-elimination algorithm, was used for CDR3 identification, clonotype clustering and error correction. Lower-bound total TCR beta diversity was estimated with a nonparametric unseen species model using Euler transformation. TCRdb cleaned the public reads at Q25 with fastp, built clones with MiXCR and kept in-frame beta chains. All rows with the same CDR3 protein become a single entry with the most common DNA and genes. What appears here as the V and J calls and clone size reflects TCRdb's work, not the paper's. The sample table contains hundreds of thousands of distinct CDR3 sequences; only one count was recorded for around a fifth of them. The ten top clones hold roughly 3.6% of the sample.

The V and J genes are TRBV7-9 and TRBJ2-5, with TRBD1 perhaps the D gene, on 5 matching bases. The source material was blood. This TCR was sampled from a man aged 70 or older in good health. The CDR3 amino acid sequence is: CASSLSTAIQETQYF. The bases read TGTGCCAGCAGCCTATCGACAGCGATCCAAGAGACCCAGTACTTC.